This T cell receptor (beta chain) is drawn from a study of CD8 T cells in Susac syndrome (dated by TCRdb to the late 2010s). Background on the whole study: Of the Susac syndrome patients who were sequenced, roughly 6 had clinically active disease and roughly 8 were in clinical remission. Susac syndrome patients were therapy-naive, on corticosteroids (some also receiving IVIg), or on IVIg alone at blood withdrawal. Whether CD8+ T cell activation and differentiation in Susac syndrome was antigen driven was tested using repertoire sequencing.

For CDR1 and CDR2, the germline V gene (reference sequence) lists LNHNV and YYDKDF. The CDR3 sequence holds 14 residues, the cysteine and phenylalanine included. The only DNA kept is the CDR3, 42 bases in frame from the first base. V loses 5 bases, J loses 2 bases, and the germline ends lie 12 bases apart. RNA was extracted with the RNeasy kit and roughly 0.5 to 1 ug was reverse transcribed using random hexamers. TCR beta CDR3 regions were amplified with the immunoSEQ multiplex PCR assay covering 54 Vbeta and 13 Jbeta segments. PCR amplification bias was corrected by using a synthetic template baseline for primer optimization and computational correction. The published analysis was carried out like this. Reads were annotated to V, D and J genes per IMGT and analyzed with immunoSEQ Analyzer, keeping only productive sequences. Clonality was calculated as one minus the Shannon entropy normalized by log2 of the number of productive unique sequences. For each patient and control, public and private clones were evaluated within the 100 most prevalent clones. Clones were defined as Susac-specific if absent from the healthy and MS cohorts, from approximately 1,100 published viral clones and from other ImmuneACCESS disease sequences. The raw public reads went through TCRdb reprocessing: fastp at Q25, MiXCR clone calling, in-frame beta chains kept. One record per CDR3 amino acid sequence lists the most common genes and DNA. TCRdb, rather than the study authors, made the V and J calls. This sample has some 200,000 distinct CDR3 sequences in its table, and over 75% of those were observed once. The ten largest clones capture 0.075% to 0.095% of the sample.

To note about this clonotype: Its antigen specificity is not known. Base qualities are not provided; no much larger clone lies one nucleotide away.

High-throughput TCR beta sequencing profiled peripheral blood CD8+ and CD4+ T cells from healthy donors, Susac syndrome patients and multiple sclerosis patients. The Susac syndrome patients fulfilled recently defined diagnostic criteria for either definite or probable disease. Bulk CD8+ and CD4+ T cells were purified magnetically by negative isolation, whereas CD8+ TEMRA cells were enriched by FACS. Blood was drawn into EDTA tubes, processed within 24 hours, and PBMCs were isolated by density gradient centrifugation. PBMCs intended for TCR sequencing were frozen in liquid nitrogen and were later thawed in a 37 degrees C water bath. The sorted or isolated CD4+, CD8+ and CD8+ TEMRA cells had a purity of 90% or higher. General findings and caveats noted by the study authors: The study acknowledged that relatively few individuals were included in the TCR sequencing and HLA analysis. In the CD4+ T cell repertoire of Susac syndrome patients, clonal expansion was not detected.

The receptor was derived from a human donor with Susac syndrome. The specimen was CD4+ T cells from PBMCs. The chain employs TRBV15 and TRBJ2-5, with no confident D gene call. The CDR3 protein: CATSQMQVQETQYF. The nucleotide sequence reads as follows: TGTGCCACCAGCCAGATGCAGGTTCAAGAGACCCAGTACTTC.